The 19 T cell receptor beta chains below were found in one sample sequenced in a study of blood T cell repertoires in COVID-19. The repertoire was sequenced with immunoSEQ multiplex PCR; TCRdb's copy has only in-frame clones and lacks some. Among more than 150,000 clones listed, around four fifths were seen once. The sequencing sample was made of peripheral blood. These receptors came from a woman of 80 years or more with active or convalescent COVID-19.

DNA for the CDR3: TGCGCCAGCAGCCCTGTCGGACTAGCGGGGGGGGACATTCAGTACTTC. This sequence encodes CASSPVGLAGGDIQYF. The rearrangement uses TRBV4-3 and TRBJ2-4, with 15 bases lining up with TRBD2. The CDR3 totals 16 residues. J gave up 8 bases and V 4 bases, and 6 bases lay outside the gene matches. Per germline, CDR1 LGHNA and CDR2 YSLEER.

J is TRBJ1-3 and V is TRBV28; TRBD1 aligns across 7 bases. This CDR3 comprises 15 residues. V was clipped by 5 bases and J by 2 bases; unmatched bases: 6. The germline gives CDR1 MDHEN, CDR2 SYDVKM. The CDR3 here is CASSHRGEAGNTIYF. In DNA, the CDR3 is TGTGCCAGCAGTCACAGGGGTGAGGCTGGAAACACCATATATTTT.

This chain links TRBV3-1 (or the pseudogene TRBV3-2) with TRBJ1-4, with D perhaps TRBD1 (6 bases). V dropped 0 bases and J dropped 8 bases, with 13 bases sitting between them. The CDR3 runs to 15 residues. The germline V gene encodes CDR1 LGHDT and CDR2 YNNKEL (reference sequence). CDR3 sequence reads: CASSQDTRGREKLFF. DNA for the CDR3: TGTGCCAGCAGCCAAGACACCAGGGGTAGGGAAAAACTGTTTTTT.

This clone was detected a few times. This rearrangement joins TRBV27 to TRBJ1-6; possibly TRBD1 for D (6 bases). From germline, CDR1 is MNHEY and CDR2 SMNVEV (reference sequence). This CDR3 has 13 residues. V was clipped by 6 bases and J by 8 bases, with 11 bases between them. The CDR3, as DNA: TGTGCCAGCAGCGCTAACAGGGATTCACCCCTCCACTTT. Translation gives CASSANRDSPLHF.

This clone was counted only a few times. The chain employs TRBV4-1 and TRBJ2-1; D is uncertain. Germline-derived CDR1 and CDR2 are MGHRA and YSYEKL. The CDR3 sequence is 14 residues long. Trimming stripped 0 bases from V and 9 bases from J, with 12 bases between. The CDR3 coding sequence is TGCGCCAGCAGCCAAGATTGGGCTTTGGGTGAGCAGTTCTTC. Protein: CASSQDWALGEQFF.

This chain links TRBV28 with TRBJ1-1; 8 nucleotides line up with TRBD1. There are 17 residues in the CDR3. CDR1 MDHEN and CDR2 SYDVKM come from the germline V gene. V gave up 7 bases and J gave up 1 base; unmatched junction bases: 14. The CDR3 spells CASTSSGQGSGNTEAFF. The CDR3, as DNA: TGTGCCAGCACCTCATCAGGACAGGGCAGTGGGAACACTGAAGCTTTCTTT.

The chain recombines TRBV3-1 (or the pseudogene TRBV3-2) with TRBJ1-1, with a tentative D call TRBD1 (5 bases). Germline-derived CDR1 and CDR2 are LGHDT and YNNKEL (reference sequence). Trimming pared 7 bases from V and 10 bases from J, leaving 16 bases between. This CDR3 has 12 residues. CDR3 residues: CASTSAGRGAFF. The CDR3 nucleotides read TGTGCCAGCACCTCCGCGGGAAGGGGAGCTTTCTTT.

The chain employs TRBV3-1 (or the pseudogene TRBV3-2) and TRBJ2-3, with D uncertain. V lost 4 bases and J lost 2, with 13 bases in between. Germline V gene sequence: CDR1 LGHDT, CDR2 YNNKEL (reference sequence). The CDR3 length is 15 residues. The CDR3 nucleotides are TGTGCCAGCAGCCCCTATTTGCGCCACACAGATACGCAGTATTTT. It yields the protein CASSPYLRHTDTQYF.

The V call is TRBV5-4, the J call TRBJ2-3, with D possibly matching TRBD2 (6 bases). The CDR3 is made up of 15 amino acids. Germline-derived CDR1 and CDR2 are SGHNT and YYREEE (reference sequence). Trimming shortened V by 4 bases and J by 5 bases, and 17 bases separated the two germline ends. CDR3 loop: CASSNGGDPKDTQYF. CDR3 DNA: TGTGCCAGCAGCAATGGCGGGGATCCGAAAGATACGCAGTATTTT.

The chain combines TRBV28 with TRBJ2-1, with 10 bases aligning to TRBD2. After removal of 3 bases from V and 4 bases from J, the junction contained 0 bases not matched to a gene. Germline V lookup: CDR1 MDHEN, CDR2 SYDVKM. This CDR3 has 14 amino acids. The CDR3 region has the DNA TGTGCCAGCAGTTTTAGCGGGGGGTACAATGAGCAGTTCTTC. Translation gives CASSFSGGYNEQFF.

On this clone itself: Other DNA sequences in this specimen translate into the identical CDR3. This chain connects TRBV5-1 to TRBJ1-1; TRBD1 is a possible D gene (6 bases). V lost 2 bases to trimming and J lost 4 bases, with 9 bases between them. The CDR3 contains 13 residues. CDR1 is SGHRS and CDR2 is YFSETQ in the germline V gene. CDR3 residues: CASSLQGVTEAFF. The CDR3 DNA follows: TGCGCCAGCAGCTTACAGGGAGTCACTGAAGCTTTCTTT.

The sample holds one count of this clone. The DNA for the CDR3 is TGTGCCAGCAGCTTTGGAAGGGACAGGGGGTTAGGCAATGAGCAGTTCTTC. Protein product: CASSFGRDRGLGNEQFF. The chain is built from TRBV5-4 and TRBJ2-1; 11 bases map to TRBD1. Losses at the gene ends were 2 bases for V and 6 bases for J; bases not matched to a gene: 10. Germline V CDR1 and CDR2: SGHNT, YYREEE (reference sequence). The CDR3 has 17 residues.

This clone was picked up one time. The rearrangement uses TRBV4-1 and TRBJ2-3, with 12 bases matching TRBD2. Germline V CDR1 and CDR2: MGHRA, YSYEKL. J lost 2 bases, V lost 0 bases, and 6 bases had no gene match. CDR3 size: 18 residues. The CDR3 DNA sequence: TGCGCCAGCAGCCAAGAAGCACTAGCGGGGGGTAACACAGATACGCAGTATTTT. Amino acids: CASSQEALAGGNTDTQYF.

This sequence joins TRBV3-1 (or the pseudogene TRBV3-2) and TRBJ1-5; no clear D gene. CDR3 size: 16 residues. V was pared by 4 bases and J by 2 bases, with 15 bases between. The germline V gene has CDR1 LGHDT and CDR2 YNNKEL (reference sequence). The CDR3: CASSPSIGLGNQPQHF. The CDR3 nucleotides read TGTGCCAGCAGCCCTTCAATCGGACTAGGCAATCAGCCCCAGCATTTT.

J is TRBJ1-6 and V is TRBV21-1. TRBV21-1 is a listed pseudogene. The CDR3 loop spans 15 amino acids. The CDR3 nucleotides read TGTGCCAGCAGCAAAATGGTCGGGGATAATTCACCCCTCCACTTT. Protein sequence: CASSKMVGDNSPLHF.

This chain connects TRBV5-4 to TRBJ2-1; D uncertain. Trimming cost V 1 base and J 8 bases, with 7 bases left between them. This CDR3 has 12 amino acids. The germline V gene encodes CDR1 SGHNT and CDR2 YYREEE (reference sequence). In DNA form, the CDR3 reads TGTGCCAGCAGCTTGTCTTGGCATGAGCAGTTCTTC. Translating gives CASSLSWHEQFF. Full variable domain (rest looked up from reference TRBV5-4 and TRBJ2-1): ETGVTQSPTHLIKTRGQQVTLRCSSQSGHNTVSWYQQALGQGPQFIFQYYREEENGRGNFPPRFSGLQFPNYSSELNVNALELDDSALYLCASSLSWHEQFFGPGTRLTVL.

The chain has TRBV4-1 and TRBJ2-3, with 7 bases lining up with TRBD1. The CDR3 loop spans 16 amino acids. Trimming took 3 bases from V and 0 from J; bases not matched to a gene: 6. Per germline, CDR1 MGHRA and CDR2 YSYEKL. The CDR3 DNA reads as TGCGCCAGCAGCCAGGGGACAGTTCCTAGCACAGATACGCAGTATTTT. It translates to CASSQGTVPSTDTQYF.

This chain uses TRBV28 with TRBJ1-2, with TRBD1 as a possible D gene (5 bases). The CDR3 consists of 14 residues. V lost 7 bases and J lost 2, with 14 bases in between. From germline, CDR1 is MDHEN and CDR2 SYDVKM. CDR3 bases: TGTGCCAGCACTCAGACAGTCGCCAACTATGGCTACACCTTC. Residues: CASTQTVANYGYTF.

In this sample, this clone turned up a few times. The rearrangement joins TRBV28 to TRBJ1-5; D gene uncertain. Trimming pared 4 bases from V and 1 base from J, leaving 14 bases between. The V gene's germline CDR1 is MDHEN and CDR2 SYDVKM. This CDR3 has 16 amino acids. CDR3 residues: CASSSAAWESNQPQHF. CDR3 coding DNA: TGTGCCAGCAGTTCGGCCGCCTGGGAGAGCAATCAGCCCCAGCATTTT.